This entry features one T cell receptor (beta chain) sequence. The antigen remains unidentified. The intended depth for sequencing was 1 in 200,000 to 1 in 1 million T cells. Libraries were prepared by immunoSEQ multiplex PCR; TCRdb keeps only in-frame clonotypes and omits some of them. Of approximately 320,000 clones in the sample, approximately 67% were seen once. There are 13 residues in the CDR3. V was pared by 2 bases and J by 1 base, with 6 bases between. Looked up from germline, CDR1 is SGHNT and CDR2 is YYREEE (reference sequence). The sample comes from a study of cytotoxic CD8 clonotypes in ibrutinib-treated CLL. The study, taken as a whole, reports: Clonotypes that were public were uncommon, and they contracted or stayed stable on treatment.

This receptor was obtained from a human donor with chronic lymphocytic leukemia. The genes are TRBV5-4 and TRBJ1-1; D call uncertain. The sequences come from PBMCs, collected after 36 months of ibrutinib treatment. The CDR3 spells CASSFDPNTEAFF. Here the CDR3 DNA reads TGTGCCAGCAGCTTCGACCCGAACACTGAAGCTTTCTTT.